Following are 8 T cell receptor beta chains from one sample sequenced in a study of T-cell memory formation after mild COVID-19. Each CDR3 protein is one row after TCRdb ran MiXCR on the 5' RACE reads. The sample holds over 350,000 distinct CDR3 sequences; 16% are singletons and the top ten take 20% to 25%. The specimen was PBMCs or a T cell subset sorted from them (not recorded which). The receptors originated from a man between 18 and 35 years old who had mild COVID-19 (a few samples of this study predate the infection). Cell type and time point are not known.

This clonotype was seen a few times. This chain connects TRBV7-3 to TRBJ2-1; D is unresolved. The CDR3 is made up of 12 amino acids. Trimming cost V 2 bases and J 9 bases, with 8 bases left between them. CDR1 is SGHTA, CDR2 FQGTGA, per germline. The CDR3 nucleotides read TGTGCCAGCAGCTTACCCCACGGTGAGCAGTTCTTC. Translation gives CASSLPHGEQFF. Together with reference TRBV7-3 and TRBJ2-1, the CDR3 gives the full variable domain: GAGVSQTPSNKVTEKGKYVELRCDPISGHTALYWYRQSLGQGPEFLIYFQGTGAADDSGLPNDRFFAVRPEGSVSTLKIQRTERGDSAVYLCASSLPHGEQFFGPGTRLTVL.

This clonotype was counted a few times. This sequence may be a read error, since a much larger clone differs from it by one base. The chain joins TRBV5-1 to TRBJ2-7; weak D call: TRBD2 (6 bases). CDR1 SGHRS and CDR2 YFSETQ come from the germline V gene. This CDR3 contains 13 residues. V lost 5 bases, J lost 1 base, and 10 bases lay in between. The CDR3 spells CASRFGGSYEQYF. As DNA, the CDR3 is TGCGCCAGCAGATTCGGGGGATCCTACGAGCAGTACTTC. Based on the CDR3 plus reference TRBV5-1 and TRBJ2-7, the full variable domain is KAGVTQTPRYLIKTRGQQVTLSCSPISGHRSVSWYQQTPGQGLQFLFEYFSETQRNKGNFPGRFSGRQFSNSRSEMNVSTLELGDSALYLCASRFGGSYEQYFGPGTRLTVT.

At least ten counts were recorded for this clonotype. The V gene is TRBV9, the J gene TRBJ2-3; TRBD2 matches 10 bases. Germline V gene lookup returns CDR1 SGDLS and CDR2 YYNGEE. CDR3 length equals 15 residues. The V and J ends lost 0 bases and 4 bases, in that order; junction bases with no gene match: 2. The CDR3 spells CASSVGGLAADTQYF. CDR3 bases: TGTGCCAGCAGCGTAGGTGGACTAGCGGCAGATACGCAGTATTTT.

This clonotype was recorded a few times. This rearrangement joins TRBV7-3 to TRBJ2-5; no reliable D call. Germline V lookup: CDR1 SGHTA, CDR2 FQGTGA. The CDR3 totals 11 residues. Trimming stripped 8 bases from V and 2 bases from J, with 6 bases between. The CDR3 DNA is TGTGCCAGCCTCCGTCAAGAGACCCAGTACTTC. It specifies CASLRQETQYF.

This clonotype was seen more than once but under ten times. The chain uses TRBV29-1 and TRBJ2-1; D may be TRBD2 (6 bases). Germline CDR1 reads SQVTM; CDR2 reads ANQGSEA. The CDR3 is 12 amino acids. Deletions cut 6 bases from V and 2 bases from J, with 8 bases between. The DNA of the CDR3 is TGCAGCGTAGGAGGGGCCTACAATGAGCAGTTCTTC. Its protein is CSVGGAYNEQFF.

The CDR3 spells CASSSRARGVEETQYF. The CDR3 bases are TGTGCCAGCAGCTCCCGGGCGAGGGGGGTTGAAGAGACCCAGTACTTC. This rearrangement joins TRBV7-7 to TRBJ2-5; D may correspond to TRBD1 or TRBD2 (6 bases each). This CDR3 region has 16 residues. Germline V gene data show CDR1 as SSHAT and CDR2 as FNYEAQ (reference sequence). V gave up 4 bases and J gave up 3 bases, with 18 bases separating them.

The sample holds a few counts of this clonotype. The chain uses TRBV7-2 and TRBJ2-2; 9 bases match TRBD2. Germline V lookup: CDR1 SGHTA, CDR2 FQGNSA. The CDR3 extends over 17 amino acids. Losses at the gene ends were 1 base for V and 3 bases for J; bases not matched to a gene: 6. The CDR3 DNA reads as TGTGCCAGCAGCTTAGGGCTAGCGGGGACCTACACCGGGGAGCTGTTTTTT. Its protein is CASSLGLAGTYTGELFF.

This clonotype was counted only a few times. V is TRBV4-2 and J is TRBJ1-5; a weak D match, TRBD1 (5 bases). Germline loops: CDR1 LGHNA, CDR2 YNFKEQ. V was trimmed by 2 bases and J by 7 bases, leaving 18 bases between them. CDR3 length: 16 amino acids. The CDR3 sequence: CASSQSQGYPEQPQHF. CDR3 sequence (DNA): TGTGCCAGCAGCCAAAGCCAGGGCTATCCGGAACAGCCCCAGCATTTT.